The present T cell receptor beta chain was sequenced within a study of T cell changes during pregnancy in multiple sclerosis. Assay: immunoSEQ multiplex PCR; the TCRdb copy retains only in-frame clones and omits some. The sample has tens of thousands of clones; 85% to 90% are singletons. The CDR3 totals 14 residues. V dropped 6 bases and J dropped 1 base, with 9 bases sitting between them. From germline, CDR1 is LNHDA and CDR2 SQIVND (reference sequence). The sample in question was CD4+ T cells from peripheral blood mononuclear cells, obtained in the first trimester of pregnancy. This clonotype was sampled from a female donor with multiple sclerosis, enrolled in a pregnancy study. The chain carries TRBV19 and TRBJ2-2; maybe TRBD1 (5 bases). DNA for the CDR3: TGTGCCAGTAGCAATCAGGGGAACACCGGGGAGCTGTTTTTT. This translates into CASSNQGNTGELFF.